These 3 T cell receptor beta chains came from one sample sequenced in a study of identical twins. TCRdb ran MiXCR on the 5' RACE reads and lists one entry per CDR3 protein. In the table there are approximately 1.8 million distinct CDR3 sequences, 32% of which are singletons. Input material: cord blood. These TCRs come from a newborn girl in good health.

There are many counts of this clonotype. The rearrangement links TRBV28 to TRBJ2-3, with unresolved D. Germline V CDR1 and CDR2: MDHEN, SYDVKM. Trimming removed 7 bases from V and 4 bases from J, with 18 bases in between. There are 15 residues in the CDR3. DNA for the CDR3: TGTGCCAGCACCCTAGGTGTAATGATTCCAGATACGCAGTATTTT. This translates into CASTLGVMIPDTQYF. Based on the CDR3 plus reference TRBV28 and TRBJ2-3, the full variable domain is DVKVTQSSRYLVKRTGEKVFLECVQDMDHENMFWYRQDPGLGLRLIYFSYDVKMKEKGDIPEGYSVSREKKERFSLILESASTNQTSMYLCASTLGVMIPDTQYFGPGTRLTVL.

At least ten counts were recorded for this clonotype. The CDR3 sequence is CASSDRPRDRWFYEQYF. The CDR3 DNA reads TGTGCCAGCAGTGATCGACCCCGGGACCGTTGGTTCTACGAGCAGTACTTC. The chain couples TRBV2 to TRBJ2-7; D may match TRBD1 or TRBD2 (5 bases each). Trimming left V 3 bases short and J 3 bases short, with 21 bases between. Per the germline V gene, CDR1 is SNHLY and CDR2 is FYNNEI. This CDR3 is 17 amino acids long.

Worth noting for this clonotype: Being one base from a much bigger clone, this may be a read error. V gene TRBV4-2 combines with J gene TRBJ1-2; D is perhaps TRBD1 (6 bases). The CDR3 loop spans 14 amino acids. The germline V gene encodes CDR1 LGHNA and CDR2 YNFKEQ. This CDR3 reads CASRPTGSNCGYTF. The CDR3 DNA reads TGTGCCAGCAGACCTACAGGGTCCAACTGTGGCTACACCTTC.